A single sample gave rise to the 15 T cell receptor beta chains below, sequenced in a study of cytomegalovirus exposure and HLA in healthy donors. PCR involved 60 Vbeta and 13 Jbeta primers. The table came from immunoSEQ multiplex PCR; TCRdb's copy has only in-frame clones and leaves some out. The repertoire holds around 160,000 clones, with over 75% as singletons. Sequencing was carried out using PBMCs. These receptors were obtained from a human donor in good health.

This chain joins TRBV7-2 and TRBJ1-2, with D maybe TRBD1 (6 bases). Per germline, CDR1 SGHTA and CDR2 FQGNSA. Trimming left V 1 base short and J 4 bases short, with 10 bases between. The CDR3 runs to 14 residues. The DNA for the CDR3 is TGTGCCAGCAGCTTAGATGGGACACTCTATGGCTACACCTTC. Amino acid sequence: CASSLDGTLYGYTF. The whole variable domain, filled in from reference TRBV7-2 and TRBJ1-2, reads GAGVSQSPSNKVTEKGKDVELRCDPISGHTALYWYRQSLGQGLEFLIYFQGNSAPDKSGLPSDRFSAERTGGSVSTLTIQRTQQEDSAVYLCASSLDGTLYGYTFGSGTRLTVV.

The CDR3 sequence is CASSPRGGGSLYEQYF. The CDR3 nucleotides read TGTGCCAGCAGCCCCCGTGGGGGGGGAAGCCTTTACGAGCAGTACTTC. The chain is built from TRBV7-9 and TRBJ2-7; 7 nucleotides align to TRBD2. This CDR3 is built from 16 residues. CDR1 and CDR2 from the germline V gene are SEHNR and FQNEAQ (reference sequence). Trimming at V came to 5 bases and at J to 4 bases, leaving 14 bases not matched to a gene.

The chain couples TRBV5-6 to TRBJ1-1, with 9 bases matching TRBD1. V lost 4 bases to trimming and J lost 1 base; unmatched junction nucleotides: 5. The CDR3 has 15 residues. In germline, CDR1 is SGHDT, CDR2 YYEEEE. For the CDR3, the DNA is TGTGCCAGCAGCCCAGGGACAGGGAGGAACACTGAAGCTTTCTTT. Protein product: CASSPGTGRNTEAFF.

The chain combines TRBV4-1 with TRBJ1-6; D remains unclear. V was trimmed by 7 bases and J by 0 bases, leaving 13 bases between them. Germline CDR1 and CDR2: MGHRA and YSYEKL. This CDR3 comprises 16 residues. CDR3 bases: TGCGCCAGCACTCTGGGCAGCGGCTCCTATAATTCACCCCTCCACTTT. Protein sequence: CASTLGSGSYNSPLHF.

The chain is built from TRBV6-5 and TRBJ2-7, with D possibly TRBD1 on 5 matching bases. The CDR3 sequence is 16 residues long. The germline V and J ends were trimmed by 1 base and 2 bases, with 15 bases remaining between them. CDR1 is MNHEY and CDR2 is SVGAGI in the germline V gene. CDR3 amino acids: CASSYFGQPNTYEQYF. The CDR3 bases are TGTGCCAGCAGTTACTTCGGACAACCTAATACCTACGAGCAGTACTTC.

This chain uses TRBV4-1 with TRBJ1-6, with D perhaps matching TRBD1 (5 bases). Between the trimmed V and J ends, which lost 1 base and 4 bases, there was a span of 8 bases. CDR1 and CDR2 from the germline V gene are MGHRA and YSYEKL. This CDR3 is 15 amino acids long. CDR3 residues: CASSQGGDYNSPLHF. The CDR3 region has the DNA TGCGCCAGCAGCCAAGGGGGCGATTATAATTCACCCCTCCACTTT.

This sequence joins TRBV5-6 and TRBJ2-2; a weak D match, TRBD1 (6 bases). Germline values: CDR1 SGHDT, CDR2 YYEEEE. The CDR3 contains 16 residues. V lost 0 bases and J 5 bases, leaving 14 bases between the germline ends. The CDR3 DNA follows: TGTGCCAGCAGCTTGGGGGGCAGGGGAAAAACCGGGGAGCTGTTTTTT. Translated: CASSLGGRGKTGELFF.

The chain employs TRBV5-4 and TRBJ2-2; D remains ambiguous. V was trimmed by 0 bases and J by 6 bases, leaving 15 bases between them. This CDR3 contains 16 residues. CDR1 is SGHNT, CDR2 YYREEE, per germline (reference sequence). CDR3 amino acids: CASSLDGDAGSGELFF. In nucleotides, the CDR3 is TGTGCCAGCAGCTTGGATGGTGACGCCGGGTCCGGGGAGCTGTTTTTT.

J is TRBJ2-7 and V is TRBV2, with 7 bases lining up with TRBD1. The J segment lost 3 bases and the V segment lost 4 bases, leaving 3 bases of the junction unmatched. The germline CDR1 and CDR2 sequences are SNHLY and FYNNEI. CDR3 length equals 13 residues. The CDR3 DNA reads TGTGCCAGCAGTGCGACAGGGAACTACGAGCAGTACTTC. Translated, it gives CASSATGNYEQYF.

The rearrangement joins TRBV7-8 to TRBJ1-5; D might be TRBD1 (6 bases). Germline V gene data show CDR1 as SGHVS and CDR2 as FQNEAQ. The V end lost 1 base, the J end lost 3 bases, and 7 bases lay between the germline ends. There are 14 residues in the CDR3. The DNA of the CDR3 is TGTGCCAGCAGCTTAGGACAGGCCAATCAGCCCCAGCATTTT. Protein: CASSLGQANQPQHF.

In DNA, the CDR3 is TGTGCCAGCAGCTCCCAGGGGAACACTGAAGCTTTCTTT. Protein sequence: CASSSQGNTEAFF. V is TRBV7-3 and J is TRBJ1-1, with a tentative D call TRBD1 (5 bases). Germline V CDR1 and CDR2: SGHTA, FQGTGA. The CDR3 contains 13 residues. Trimming left V 4 bases short and J 1 base short, with 7 bases between.

J is TRBJ1-1 and V is TRBV5-1; D is ambiguous. Germline CDR1 reads SGHRS; CDR2 reads YFSETQ. The CDR3 has 13 amino acids. With 4 bases removed from V and 0 bases from J, the gap between germline ends came to 7 bases. The CDR3 region is CASSTPMNTEAFF. CDR3 bases: TGCGCCAGCAGCACACCCATGAACACTGAAGCTTTCTTT.

The V gene is TRBV11-2, the J gene TRBJ2-3; possible D gene TRBD2, 5 bases. The germline gives CDR1 SGHAT, CDR2 FQNNGV. The CDR3 sequence is 14 residues long. V shed 6 bases and J shed 2 bases, with 12 bases lying between them. CDR3 DNA: TGTGCCAGCAGTACCCTAGCCACCACAGATACGCAGTATTTT. Its translation: CASSTLATTDTQYF.

The V and J genes are TRBV18 and TRBJ2-1, with 9 bases identical to TRBD2. Unmatched junction bases numbered 3, after V lost 3 bases and J lost 3 bases. The germline gives CDR1 KGHSH, CDR2 LQKENI. The CDR3 is 15 residues long. The CDR3 reads CASSPSGGFYNEQFF. In DNA, the CDR3 is TGTGCCAGCTCACCTAGCGGGGGATTCTACAATGAGCAGTTCTTC.

The chain couples TRBV27 to TRBJ2-1; D possibly corresponds to TRBD1 (6 bases). V was shortened by 6 bases and J by 2 bases, with 8 bases between the two germline ends. The CDR3 spans 13 residues. The germline V gene has CDR1 MNHEY and CDR2 SMNVEV (reference sequence). The DNA of the CDR3 is TGTGCCAGCAGCGACAGGCCCTACAATGAGCAGTTCTTC. This translates into CASSDRPYNEQFF.